This entry is about one T cell receptor beta chain. Its antigen is not known. Amplification of the TCR beta CDR3 regions used RNA transcripts (as template). In the first round, RT-PCR was carried out with HTBI primers, and a multiplex PCR formed the second round. TCRdb reprocessed the multiplex PCR reads via MiXCR and lists one record per CDR3 protein. Of hundreds of thousands of distinct CDR3 sequences listed, more than 20% are singletons. This entry comes from a study of Graves' ophthalmopathy and Graves' hyperthyroidism. Notes on the study in general: Both an approximately 71% sensitivity and an approximately 76% specificity characterized the model's predictions of ophthalmopathy progression. Ophthalmopathy was separated from stable hyperthyroidism by a 13-signature model with over 85% sensitivity and over 70% specificity.

Hyperthyroidism in these 18- to 65-year-old patients was newly diagnosed, lasting under 2 months. Orbital computed tomography, together with clinical symptoms, serum thyroxine, TRAb and thyroid ultrasound, was used for diagnosis. The receptor comes from a woman aged 18-29 years with stable Graves' hyperthyroidism. Sequenced: peripheral blood.

CDR3 DNA: TGTGCCAGCAGTCCTTGGGACAGGGTGACCCAGTACTTC. Protein sequence: CASSPWDRVTQYF. This rearrangement joins TRBV12-3 or TRBV12-4 to TRBJ2-5; 9 bases align to TRBD1. Trimming cost V 5 bases and J 7 bases; bases outside gene matches: 5. The CDR3 consists of 13 residues.